The 30 T cell receptor beta chains below were found in one sample sequenced in a study of blood T cell repertoires in COVID-19. Some clones are missing from TCRdb's copy, which holds only in-frame ones; the method was immunoSEQ multiplex PCR. Among 110,000 to 150,000 clones, more than 80% were seen once, and the ten largest hold approximately 4.5%. The sample consisted of PBMCs or T cells enriched from blood (not recorded which). The receptors originated from a man between 45 and 60 years old who had recovered from COVID-19.

The V and J genes are TRBV7-8 and TRBJ1-5; TRBD1 matches at 8 bases. The CDR3 contains 15 residues. After removal of 5 bases from V and 4 bases from J, the junction contained 7 bases not matched to a gene. Germline V gene lookup returns CDR1 SGHVS and CDR2 FQNEAQ. The DNA for the CDR3 is TGTGCCAGCAGCCCGCTCCGGACAGGGAATCAGCCCCAGCATTTT. It translates to CASSPLRTGNQPQHF.

V usage is TRBV2 and J usage is TRBJ1-5; the D is unclear. V shed 7 bases and J shed 2 bases, with 12 bases lying between them. In germline, CDR1 is SNHLY, CDR2 FYNNEI. The CDR3 contains 14 residues. The CDR3 reads CASIMERGNQPQHF. The CDR3 nucleotides read TGTGCCAGCATCATGGAGCGGGGCAATCAGCCCCAGCATTTT.

The CDR3 bases are TGTGCCAGCAGCTTCACCGGGACTAGGGTTCGCGAGACCCAGTACTTC. This encodes CASSFTGTRVRETQYF. The chain joins TRBV5-4 to TRBJ2-5; 8 bases align to TRBD2. CDR1 and CDR2 (germline): SGHNT, YYREEE (reference sequence). V lost 2 bases and J lost 5; bases outside the gene matches: 11. This CDR3 has 16 residues. Drawing the rest from reference TRBV5-4 and TRBJ2-5, the complete variable domain is ETGVTQSPTHLIKTRGQQVTLRCSSQSGHNTVSWYQQALGQGPQFIFQYYREEENGRGNFPPRFSGLQFPNYSSELNVNALELDDSALYLCASSFTGTRVRETQYFGPGTRLLVL.

This chain links TRBV19 with TRBJ2-1; TRBD2 matches at 9 bases. V gave up 5 bases and J gave up 2 bases; unmatched junction bases: 10. The CDR3 runs 17 residues. Looked up from germline, CDR1 is LNHDA and CDR2 is SQIVND (reference sequence). CDR3 region: CASSPRGAGGTYNEQFF. The DNA for the CDR3 is TGTGCCAGTAGTCCCCGGGGAGCGGGAGGTACCTACAATGAGCAGTTCTTC.

V usage is TRBV7-2 and J usage is TRBJ1-4, with D unresolved. Trimming pared 3 bases from V and 5 bases from J, leaving 10 bases between. Germline V CDR1 and CDR2: SGHTA, FQGNSA. CDR3 length: 14 amino acids. The CDR3 sequence: CASSFTRLNEKLFF. The CDR3 nucleotides read TGTGCCAGCAGCTTTACCAGGCTAAATGAAAAACTGTTTTTT.

The V call is TRBV6-5, the J call TRBJ2-7; the match to TRBD1 covers 8 bases. CDR1 and CDR2 from the germline V gene are MNHEY and SVGAGI. The CDR3 sequence is 14 residues long. Trimming at V came to 11 bases and at J to 0 bases, leaving 9 bases not matched to a gene. The DNA of the CDR3 is TGTGCCTCCCGCCCCAGGGGGCCCTCCTACGAGCAGTACTTC. Amino acids: CASRPRGPSYEQYF.

The rearrangement links TRBV24-1 to TRBJ2-3; 11 nucleotides agree with TRBD1. V trimming: 6 bases; J trimming: 4 bases; junction bases outside the gene matches: 5. CDR3 length: 15 amino acids. Germline-derived CDR1 and CDR2 are KGHDR and SFDVKD. CDR3 residues: CATSNRDRGSDTQYF. As DNA, the CDR3 is TGTGCCACCAGTAACCGGGACAGGGGGTCAGATACGCAGTATTTT.

CDR3 protein: CASSFTGYQETQYF. The CDR3 DNA reads as TGTGCCAGCAGTTTTACAGGGTACCAAGAGACCCAGTACTTC. The chain joins TRBV2 to TRBJ2-5, with D possibly matching TRBD1 (6 bases). V shed 5 bases and J shed 0 bases, with 10 bases lying between them. The germline gives CDR1 SNHLY, CDR2 FYNNEI. This CDR3 has 14 amino acids.

This clone was observed once. The chain couples TRBV2 to TRBJ2-1; no firm D call. CDR1 is SNHLY, CDR2 FYNNEI, per germline. Trimming cost V 7 bases and J 6 bases, with 10 bases left between them. The CDR3 has 12 amino acids. CDR3: CASTGRGNEQFF. DNA of the CDR3: TGTGCCAGCACTGGTAGAGGCAATGAGCAGTTCTTC. Full variable domain (outside the CDR3, taken from reference TRBV2 and TRBJ2-1): EPEVTQTPSHQVTQMGQEVILRCVPISNHLYFYWYRQILGQKVEFLVSFYNNEISEKSEIFDDQFSVERPDGSNFTLKIRSTKLEDSAMYFCASTGRGNEQFFGPGTRLTVL.

The DNA for the CDR3 is TGTGCCAGCAGACTAGGGACATCTCGAAACACCATATATTTT. It encodes CASRLGTSRNTIYF. The V and J genes are TRBV28 and TRBJ1-3; D may be TRBD1 (6 bases). The V gene's germline CDR1 is MDHEN and CDR2 SYDVKM. The CDR3 is 14 amino acids. The germline V and J ends were trimmed by 6 bases and 5 bases, with 14 bases remaining between them.

The chain couples TRBV29-1 to TRBJ2-7, with 7 bases lining up with TRBD1. Germline V gene lookup returns CDR1 SQVTM and CDR2 ANQGSEA. J gave up 3 bases and V 6 bases, and 11 bases lay outside the gene matches. This CDR3 is 14 amino acids long. The chain's CDR3 is CSVETTRTGYEQYF. The DNA of the CDR3 is TGCAGCGTCGAGACTACAAGGACAGGCTACGAGCAGTACTTC.

This chain uses TRBV27 with TRBJ1-2; 7 bases agree with TRBD1. The CDR3 consists of 14 residues. The J segment lost 4 bases and the V segment lost 2 bases, leaving 4 bases of the junction unmatched. The germline gives CDR1 MNHEY, CDR2 SMNVEV (reference sequence). CDR3 amino acids: CASSLTGTVYGYTF. CDR3 bases: TGTGCCAGCAGTTTAACGGGGACAGTCTATGGCTACACCTTC.

CDR3 region: CATSRDSYGYTF. CDR3 nucleotides: TGTGCCACCAGCAGAGATAGCTATGGCTACACCTTC. The V and J genes are TRBV15 and TRBJ1-2; D ambiguous. The CDR3 loop spans 12 amino acids. Germline CDR1 and CDR2: LNHNV and YYDKDF (reference sequence). V lost 0 bases and J 4 bases, leaving 3 bases between the germline ends.

The V gene is TRBV5-1, the J gene TRBJ2-1; 8 nucleotides match TRBD1. V lost 8 bases to trimming and J lost 5 bases; unmatched junction nucleotides: 15. The germline CDR1 and CDR2 sequences are SGHRS and YFSETQ. This CDR3 is built from 16 residues. CDR3 region: CASTRLRQGFNNEQFF. CDR3 nucleotide sequence: TGCGCCAGTACCCGGCTCAGACAGGGGTTTAACAATGAGCAGTTCTTC. Combining the CDR3 with reference TRBV5-1 and TRBJ2-1 gives the whole variable domain KAGVTQTPRYLIKTRGQQVTLSCSPISGHRSVSWYQQTPGQGLQFLFEYFSETQRNKGNFPGRFSGRQFSNSRSEMNVSTLELGDSALYLCASTRLRQGFNNEQFFGPGTRLTVL.

This chain joins TRBV11-2 and TRBJ2-1, with D possibly matching TRBD1 (5 bases). Between the trimmed V and J ends, which lost 2 bases and 0 bases, there was a span of 11 bases. Germline CDR1 reads SGHAT; CDR2 reads FQNNGV. This CDR3 region has 16 residues. The DNA for the CDR3 is TGTGCCAGCAGCTTAAGGGGTCAGAGCTCCTACAATGAGCAGTTCTTC. Its translation is CASSLRGQSSYNEQFF.

The rearrangement uses TRBV4-3 and TRBJ2-7; tentatively, D is TRBD1 (5 bases). The V gene lost 1 base and the J gene lost 5 bases, with 12 bases spanning the gap. The CDR3 runs to 14 residues. From germline, CDR1 is LGHNA and CDR2 YSLEER. The CDR3 DNA follows: TGCGCCAGCAGCCAAGTCAGGGATAGCCACGAGCAGTACTTC. It is translated as CASSQVRDSHEQYF.

The rearrangement links TRBV7-2 to TRBJ1-6, with 9 bases that match TRBD1. The V gene end was trimmed by 5 bases and the J gene end by 7 bases; junction bases not matched to a gene: 9. CDR3 length: 16 residues. The V gene's germline CDR1 is SGHTA and CDR2 FQGNSA. The CDR3 region is CASSLRQGVRNSPLHF. For the CDR3, the DNA is TGTGCCAGCAGCCTTCGACAGGGGGTCAGGAATTCACCCCTCCACTTT. Filled out from reference TRBV7-2 and TRBJ1-6, the complete variable domain reads GAGVSQSPSNKVTEKGKDVELRCDPISGHTALYWYRQSLGQGLEFLIYFQGNSAPDKSGLPSDRFSAERTGGSVSTLTIQRTQQEDSAVYLCASSLRQGVRNSPLHFGNGTRLTVT.

The rearrangement joins TRBV2 to TRBJ2-3, with 9 bases matching TRBD2. CDR1 is SNHLY, CDR2 FYNNEI, per germline. The CDR3 spans 15 residues. V dropped 8 bases and J dropped 4; count of bases not matched to a gene: 10. CDR3 sequence (DNA): TGTGCCAGCGTTTCCCCGGGACTAGCCTCAGATACGCAGTATTTT. Its protein product is CASVSPGLASDTQYF. The full variable domain, completed using reference TRBV2 and TRBJ2-3, is EPEVTQTPSHQVTQMGQEVILRCVPISNHLYFYWYRQILGQKVEFLVSFYNNEISEKSEIFDDQFSVERPDGSNFTLKIRSTKLEDSAMYFCASVSPGLASDTQYFGPGTRLTVL.

V and J are TRBV5-1 and TRBJ1-5, with a tentative D call TRBD1 (6 bases). Trimming pared 0 bases from V and 0 bases from J, leaving 10 bases between. Germline V CDR1 and CDR2: SGHRS, YFSETQ. This CDR3 spans 16 amino acids. CDR3 sequence: CASSLEGGNSNQPQHF. Here the CDR3 DNA reads TGCGCCAGCAGCTTGGAGGGGGGGAATAGCAATCAGCCCCAGCATTTT. The full variable domain, its missing parts supplied by reference TRBV5-1 and TRBJ1-5, is KAGVTQTPRYLIKTRGQQVTLSCSPISGHRSVSWYQQTPGQGLQFLFEYFSETQRNKGNFPGRFSGRQFSNSRSEMNVSTLELGDSALYLCASSLEGGNSNQPQHFGDGTRLSIL.

The chain is built from TRBV6-5 and TRBJ2-2; 9 positions match TRBD1. Germline CDR1 and CDR2: MNHEY and SVGAGI. The CDR3 covers 15 residues. Trimming cost V 6 bases and J 0 bases; bases outside gene matches: 2. The CDR3 region is CASSRDRANTGELFF. The CDR3 bases are TGTGCCAGCAGCCGGGACAGGGCGAACACCGGGGAGCTGTTTTTT.

The chain uses TRBV5-8 and TRBJ2-1; 11 bases fit TRBD2. Germline assignment: CDR1 SGHTS and CDR2 YDEGEE. V shed 1 base and J 7 bases; nucleotides not matched to a gene: 10. The CDR3 extends over 17 amino acids. The CDR3 coding sequence is TGTGCCAGCAGCTTGCGCTCACTAGCGGGAGTTGGTAATGAGCAGTTCTTC. Residues: CASSLRSLAGVGNEQFF.

The chain links TRBV7-9 to TRBJ2-1; 11 nucleotides agree with TRBD2. This CDR3 is 15 amino acids long. V dropped 1 base and J dropped 8; count of bases not matched to a gene: 4. In germline, CDR1 is SEHNR, CDR2 FQNEAQ (reference sequence). CDR3 sequence (DNA): TGTGCCAGCAGCTTAGGACTAGCGGGGATCGATGAGCAGTTCTTC. Translating gives CASSLGLAGIDEQFF. The variable domain in full, with the rest retrieved from reference TRBV7-9 and TRBJ2-1, is DTGVSQNPRHKITKRGQNVTFRCDPISEHNRLYWYRQTLGQGPEFLTYFQNEAQLEKSRLLSDRFSAERPKGSFSTLEIQRTEQGDSAMYLCASSLGLAGIDEQFFGPGTRLTVL.

The chain links TRBV4-1 to TRBJ1-6; 8 bases line up with TRBD1. The V segment lost 0 bases and the J segment 13 bases; nucleotides outside the gene matches: 14. Germline-derived CDR1 and CDR2 are MGHRA and YSYEKL. The CDR3 runs to 17 residues. CDR3: CASSQEGGGTGLLPLHF. The DNA for the CDR3 is TGCGCCAGCAGCCAAGAAGGAGGAGGGACAGGCCTACTTCCCCTCCACTTT.

To note about this clone: This CDR3 is also generated by other DNA sequences in the sample. The chain has TRBV7-2 and TRBJ1-2, with TRBD1 identical over 7 bases. The CDR3 covers 13 residues. CDR1 SGHTA and CDR2 FQGNSA come from the germline V gene. The V and J ends lost 4 bases and 4 bases, in that order; junction bases with no gene match: 3. CDR3 amino acids: CASSSDRAYGYTF. CDR3 coding DNA: TGTGCCAGCAGCTCCGACAGGGCCTATGGCTACACCTTC.

The rearrangement joins TRBV18 to TRBJ1-4; possibly TRBD1 for D (5 bases). This CDR3 has 13 amino acids. V lost 0 bases and J lost 8, with 7 bases in between. Looked up from germline, CDR1 is KGHSH and CDR2 is LQKENI. DNA of the CDR3: TGTGCCAGCTCACCACCGCGGGGGGAAAAACTGTTTTTT. It yields the protein CASSPPRGEKLFF.

This clone was picked up a small number of times. This chain links TRBV24-1 with TRBJ1-5, with 11 bases identical to TRBD1. The CDR3 spans 16 residues. The trim removed 4 bases at V and 6 bases at J, leaving 7 bases unmatched. Germline lookup yields CDR1 KGHDR and CDR2 SFDVKD. The CDR3 nucleotides are TGTGCCACCAGTGACCCCGGACAGGGGGCCGGTCAGCCCCAGCATTTT. It encodes CATSDPGQGAGQPQHF.

In this sample, this clone turned up a few times. This sequence joins TRBV28 and TRBJ2-7, with 7 bases fitting TRBD1. With 6 bases clipped from V and 2 bases from J, the junction kept 7 bases outside the gene matches. CDR3 length: 14 amino acids. In germline, CDR1 is MDHEN, CDR2 SYDVKM. The chain's CDR3 is CASSQRQGTYEQYV. DNA for the CDR3: TGTGCCAGCAGCCAACGACAGGGAACCTACGAGCAGTACGTC.

The chain recombines TRBV5-5 with TRBJ1-1, with D tentatively TRBD1 (5 bases). Germline CDR1 is SGHKS and CDR2 is YYEKEE (reference sequence). Trimming shortened V by 4 bases and J by 7 bases, and 20 bases separated the two germline ends. CDR3 size: 15 residues. The DNA of the CDR3 is TGTGCCAGCAGCCCACCTGCCAGGGTGTCACTTGAAGCTTTCTTT. This gives the protein CASSPPARVSLEAFF. The full variable domain, in which reference TRBV5-5 and TRBJ1-1 provide the parts outside the CDR3, is DAGVTQSPTHLIKTRGQQVTLRCSPISGHKSVSWYQQVLGQGPQFIFQYYEKEERGRGNFPDRFSARQFPNYSSELNVNALLLGDSALYLCASSPPARVSLEAFFGQGTRLTVV.

The chain has TRBV7-9 and TRBJ1-2, with 10 bases that match TRBD1. The trim removed 10 bases at V and 5 bases at J, leaving 7 bases unmatched. Germline V CDR1 and CDR2: SEHNR, FQNEAQ (reference sequence). The CDR3 has 13 amino acids. This CDR3 reads CATTTGGAYGYTF. DNA of the CDR3: TGTGCCACTACGACAGGGGGCGCTTATGGCTACACCTTC.

Only one count was recorded for this clone. J is TRBJ2-1 and V is TRBV5-5; TRBD1 is a possible D gene (6 bases). Germline assignment: CDR1 SGHKS and CDR2 YYEKEE (reference sequence). The CDR3 covers 15 residues. Trimming pared 1 base from V and 0 bases from J, leaving 8 bases between. CDR3 loop: CASSLSDSSYNEQFF. The CDR3 region has the DNA TGTGCCAGCAGCTTGTCGGACAGCTCCTACAATGAGCAGTTCTTC.